Each of the 25 T cell receptor beta chains below was sequenced from the same sample in a study of pediatric ulcerative colitis. Profiled with immunoSEQ multiplex PCR; TCRdb holds only in-frame clones, not every one. This table has tens of thousands of clones, roughly 70% appearing once. During colonoscopy, one to two rectal pinch biopsies were collected. Source material: gut tissue. The receptors originated from a boy aged 5-17 years with severe ulcerative colitis.

The V gene is TRBV18, the J gene TRBJ1-2; D is perhaps TRBD1 (6 bases). Trimming took 3 bases from V and 4 from J, leaving 18 bases between them. The V gene's germline CDR1 is KGHSH and CDR2 LQKENI. The CDR3 is 16 amino acids. The CDR3 DNA reads TGTGCCAGCTCACCCTCGCCAGGGACACCTATCTATGGCTACACCTTC. It is translated as CASSPSPGTPIYGYTF. Full variable domain (outside the CDR3, taken from reference TRBV18 and TRBJ1-2): NAGVMQNPRHLVRRRGQEARLRCSPMKGHSHVYWYRQLPEEGLKFMVYLQKENIIDESGMPKERFSAEFPKEGPSILRIQQVVRGDSAAYFCASSPSPGTPIYGYTFGSGTRLTVV.

This rearrangement joins TRBV19 to TRBJ2-7, with a weak D call TRBD1 (5 bases). CDR3 length: 16 amino acids. Germline loops: CDR1 LNHDA, CDR2 SQIVND (reference sequence). Trimming stripped 5 bases from V and 2 bases from J, with 19 bases between. The CDR3 protein is CASSADRLPIPYEQYF. As DNA, the CDR3 is TGTGCCAGTAGTGCAGACAGACTCCCCATTCCCTACGAGCAGTACTTC. Complete variable domain (other parts from reference TRBV19 and TRBJ2-7): DGGITQSPKYLFRKEGQNVTLSCEQNLNHDAMYWYRQDPGQGLRLIYYSQIVNDFQKGDIAEGYSVSREKKESFPLTVTSAQKNPTAFYLCASSADRLPIPYEQYFGPGTRLTVT.

V usage is TRBV2 and J usage is TRBJ1-1, with D uncertain. Per the germline V gene, CDR1 is SNHLY and CDR2 is FYNNEI. The V end was cut by 10 bases, the J end by 3 bases, with 15 bases between. This CDR3 is 13 amino acids long. In nucleotides, the CDR3 is TGTGCCACCGGGGTTGTCGCGTACACTGAAGCTTTCTTT. This encodes CATGVVAYTEAFF.

The CDR3 protein is CASIRENYGYTF. DNA of the CDR3: TGTGCCAGCATCAGGGAAAACTATGGCTACACCTTC. This chain joins TRBV28 and TRBJ1-2, with D tentatively TRBD1 (5 bases). The CDR3 length is 12 residues. Germline V gene sequence: CDR1 MDHEN, CDR2 SYDVKM. Deletions cut 7 bases from V and 2 bases from J, with 8 bases between.

This chain links TRBV4-1 with TRBJ2-7; TRBD2 agrees at 10 bases. Germline loops: CDR1 MGHRA, CDR2 YSYEKL. The CDR3 runs to 15 residues. Trimming removed 1 base from V and 4 bases from J; junction bases left unmatched: 4. The CDR3 sequence: CASSQVSGGAYEQYF. CDR3 DNA sequence: TGCGCCAGCAGCCAAGTGAGCGGGGGGGCGTACGAGCAGTACTTC.

The genes are TRBV27 and TRBJ1-5; tentative D call: TRBD1 (6 bases). Germline values: CDR1 MNHEY, CDR2 SMNVEV (reference sequence). Trimming took off 5 bases at V and 0 bases at J, with 11 bases between the two ends. The CDR3 spans 15 residues. DNA of the CDR3: TGTGCCAGCAGTACAGGGACAAGTAGCAATCAGCCCCAGCATTTT. Residues: CASSTGTSSNQPQHF.

This clone was seen more than once but under ten times. This sequence joins TRBV19 and TRBJ1-2; weak D call: TRBD1 (5 bases). The CDR3 has 13 amino acids. Deletions cut 2 bases from V and 3 bases from J, with 7 bases between. Germline V gene sequence: CDR1 LNHDA, CDR2 SQIVND (reference sequence). The chain's CDR3 is CASSIIRDYGYTF. The DNA of the CDR3 is TGTGCCAGTAGTATAATCAGGGACTATGGCTACACCTTC. The variable domain in full, with the rest retrieved from reference TRBV19 and TRBJ1-2, is DGGITQSPKYLFRKEGQNVTLSCEQNLNHDAMYWYRQDPGQGLRLIYYSQIVNDFQKGDIAEGYSVSREKKESFPLTVTSAQKNPTAFYLCASSIIRDYGYTFGSGTRLTVV.

CDR3 protein: CASSLGDGELFF. The CDR3 DNA reads as TGTGCCAGCAGCCTAGGGGACGGGGAGCTGTTTTTT. The gene calls are TRBV11-3 and TRBJ2-2, with D perhaps TRBD1 (5 bases). V gave up 5 bases and J gave up 7 bases, with 8 bases separating them. The CDR3 is 12 amino acids. CDR1 is SGHNT and CDR2 is YENEEA in the germline V gene.

J is TRBJ2-2 and V is TRBV6-6; no definite D call. V shed 6 bases and J shed 1 base, with 9 bases lying between them. The length of the CDR3 is 14 residues. Germline CDR1 MNHNY, CDR2 SVGAGI (reference sequence). The CDR3 is CASSRGRNTGELFF. In nucleotides, the CDR3 is TGTGCCAGCAGCCGCGGACGGAACACCGGGGAGCTGTTTTTT.

The chain is built from TRBV15 and TRBJ1-1, with D unclear. The V end lost 1 base, the J end lost 5 bases, and 8 bases lay between the germline ends. CDR3 length equals 13 residues. The germline V gene encodes CDR1 LNHNV and CDR2 YYDKDF (reference sequence). CDR3 sequence: CATSRVMGTEAFF. The CDR3 region has the DNA TGTGCCACCAGCAGAGTAATGGGGACTGAAGCTTTCTTT.

CDR3 residues: CASRTNEKLFF. The CDR3 nucleotides read TGTGCCAGCAGAACTAATGAAAAACTGTTTTTT. The rearrangement joins TRBV28 to TRBJ1-4; D is ambiguous. Germline V gives CDR1 MDHEN, CDR2 SYDVKM. The V gene lost 6 bases and the J gene lost 1 base, with 0 bases spanning the gap. The CDR3 totals 11 residues.

This chain joins TRBV11-2 and TRBJ1-1; tentatively, D is TRBD1 (5 bases). Germline V gives CDR1 SGHAT, CDR2 FQNNGV. The V gene lost 5 bases and the J gene lost 1 base, with 17 bases spanning the gap. The CDR3 sequence is 16 residues long. The CDR3 nucleotides are TGTGCCAGCAGCACGGGACCCCTGATTCGGAACACTGAAGCTTTCTTT. It encodes CASSTGPLIRNTEAFF. The complete variable domain, with remaining parts taken from reference TRBV11-2 and TRBJ1-1, reads EAGVAQSPRYKIIEKRQSVAFWCNPISGHATLYWYQQILGQGPKLLIQFQNNGVVDDSQLPKDRFSAERLKGVDSTLKIQPAKLEDSAVYLCASSTGPLIRNTEAFFGQGTRLTVV.

The J gene is TRBJ1-1, the V gene TRBV2, with no clear D. CDR3 length equals 12 residues. V lost 8 bases and J 1 base, leaving 8 bases between the germline ends. Germline V gene sequence: CDR1 SNHLY, CDR2 FYNNEI. The CDR3 spells CASLRGNTEAFF. CDR3 bases: TGTGCCAGCTTGAGAGGGAACACTGAAGCTTTCTTT.

V is TRBV7-9 and J is TRBJ2-7; D may be TRBD1 (6 bases). CDR3 size: 16 residues. The V gene lost 1 base and the J gene lost 1 base, with 14 bases spanning the gap. The germline CDR1 and CDR2 sequences are SEHNR and FQNEAQ (reference sequence). CDR3 region: CASSLGRTESSYEQYF. The CDR3 bases are TGTGCCAGCAGCTTAGGAAGGACAGAATCTTCCTACGAGCAGTACTTC.

This rearrangement joins TRBV5-1 to TRBJ2-5; TRBD1 aligns across 9 bases. The CDR3 is 15 residues long. The germline V gene has CDR1 SGHRS and CDR2 YFSETQ. V dropped 5 bases and J dropped 5; count of bases not matched to a gene: 10. The CDR3 DNA follows: TGCGCCAGCAGGACCCAAGGACAGGGGTTGGAGACCCAGTACTTC. Translating gives CASRTQGQGLETQYF.

CDR3 nucleotide sequence: TGTGCCAGTAGTATAGTAGGGGGAATCTACGAGCAGTACTTC. Residues: CASSIVGGIYEQYF. The chain carries TRBV19 and TRBJ2-7; maybe TRBD1 (6 bases). V lost 1 base and J 3 bases, leaving 10 bases between the germline ends. The CDR3 is 14 residues long. From germline, CDR1 is LNHDA and CDR2 SQIVND (reference sequence).

This clone occurred a few times. V and J are TRBV7-9 and TRBJ2-1, with 10 bases aligning to TRBD1. Per the germline V gene, CDR1 is SEHNR and CDR2 is FQNEAQ (reference sequence). With 3 bases clipped from V and 5 bases from J, the junction kept 4 bases outside the gene matches. The CDR3 consists of 15 residues. The CDR3 loop is CASSLSGTGDNEQFF. The CDR3 DNA follows: TGTGCCAGCAGCTTGTCCGGGACAGGGGACAATGAGCAGTTCTTC.

The chain joins TRBV5-6 to TRBJ2-5, with 13 bases lining up with TRBD2. The V and J ends lost 4 bases and 7 bases, in that order; junction bases with no gene match: 13. Germline lookup yields CDR1 SGHDT and CDR2 YYEEEE. The CDR3 contains 17 residues. The CDR3 sequence is CASSLRTSGGLRWTQYF. CDR3 DNA: TGTGCCAGCAGCCTCAGGACTAGCGGGGGACTGAGATGGACCCAGTACTTC.

The chain recombines TRBV5-4 with TRBJ2-5, with D possibly being TRBD1 or TRBD2 (6 bases each). V lost 4 bases to trimming and J lost 0 bases, with 16 bases between them. This CDR3 comprises 16 residues. Germline CDR1 and CDR2: SGHNT and YYREEE (reference sequence). CDR3 sequence reads: CASSPGRRGNQETQYF. In DNA, the CDR3 is TGTGCCAGCAGCCCGGGGCGGAGGGGGAACCAAGAGACCCAGTACTTC.

This clone was recorded only once. This chain links TRBV5-1 with TRBJ2-3, with a weak D call TRBD2 (6 bases). CDR1 is SGHRS and CDR2 is YFSETQ in the germline V gene. CDR3 size: 17 residues. V was shortened by 4 bases and J by 1 base, with 19 bases between the two germline ends. In nucleotides, the CDR3 is TGCGCCAGCAGCCTAACCCATGGGGGGTTAGGCACAGATACGCAGTATTTT. Protein sequence: CASSLTHGGLGTDTQYF.

V and J are TRBV4-2 and TRBJ2-7; 14 bases fit TRBD2. Losses at the gene ends were 2 bases for V and 6 bases for J; bases not matched to a gene: 12. From germline, CDR1 is LGHNA and CDR2 YNFKEQ. This CDR3 comprises 18 residues. Here the CDR3 reads CASSQTLGTSGGESEQYF. The CDR3 bases are TGTGCCAGCAGCCAAACGCTAGGGACTAGCGGGGGAGAAAGCGAGCAGTACTTC.

The CDR3 loop reads CASSQDAFSPLHF. As DNA, the CDR3 is TGTGCCAGCAGCCAAGATGCATTTTCACCCCTCCACTTT. The chain employs TRBV14 and TRBJ1-6; D not certain. Germline assignment: CDR1 SGHDN and CDR2 FVKESK. The CDR3 runs to 13 residues. Trimming removed 0 bases from V and 9 bases from J, with 6 bases in between. The entire variable domain, with the rest obtained from reference TRBV14 and TRBJ1-6, is as follows: EAGVTQFPSHSVIEKGQTVTLRCDPISGHDNLYWYRRVMGKEIKFLLHFVKESKQDESGMPNNRFLAERTGGTYSTLKVQPAELEDSGVYFCASSQDAFSPLHFGNGTRLTVT.

The chain couples TRBV29-1 to TRBJ2-1; D call uncertain. CDR1 and CDR2 (germline): SQVTM, ANQGSEA. Trimming took 0 bases from V and 8 from J, leaving 14 bases between them. This CDR3 contains 14 residues. The CDR3 sequence is CSVEDPTGSYEQFF. In DNA, the CDR3 is TGCAGCGTTGAAGATCCCACCGGATCGTATGAGCAGTTCTTC.

The chain has TRBV27 and TRBJ2-5; the D gene is possibly TRBD2 (5 bases). The CDR3 consists of 14 residues. V lost 5 bases and J 7 bases, leaving 17 bases between the germline ends. Germline loops: CDR1 MNHEY, CDR2 SMNVEV (reference sequence). The CDR3 DNA reads as TGTGCCAGCAGTCCTCTCGACCCCGAGGGGACCCAGTACTTC. The encoded protein is CASSPLDPEGTQYF.

In DNA, the CDR3 is TGCGCCAGCAGCTTGATTCAGGGAGCCTATGGCTACACCTTC. Its protein is CASSLIQGAYGYTF. The chain joins TRBV5-1 to TRBJ1-2; D might be TRBD1 (5 bases). The CDR3 totals 14 residues. CDR1 and CDR2 (germline): SGHRS, YFSETQ. Trimming took 1 base from V and 4 from J, leaving 11 bases between them.